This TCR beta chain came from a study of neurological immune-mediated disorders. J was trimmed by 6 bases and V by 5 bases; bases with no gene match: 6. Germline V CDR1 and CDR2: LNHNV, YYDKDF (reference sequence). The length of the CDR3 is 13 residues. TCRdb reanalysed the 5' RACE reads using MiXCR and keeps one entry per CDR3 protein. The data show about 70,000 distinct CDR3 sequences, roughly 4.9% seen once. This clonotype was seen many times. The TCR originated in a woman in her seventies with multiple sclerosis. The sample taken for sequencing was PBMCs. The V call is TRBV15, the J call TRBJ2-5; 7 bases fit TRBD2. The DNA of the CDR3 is TGTGCCACCAGCGGGGGGGGTAGGCAGACCCAGTACTTC. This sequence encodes CATSGGGRQTQYF.